Sequencing of this TCR beta chain was carried out in a study of blood T cell repertoires in COVID-19 (dated by TCRdb to between 2020 and 2021). General notes on the study: Samples from collaborators originated in the United States, Italy and Spain and spanned both the acute and convalescent phases of COVID-19. The material from the prospective study consisted of cDNA or gDNA derived from T cells, B-cell-depleted T cells, or PBMCs. Deeply sampled blood TCRbeta repertoires from subjects exposed to, actively infected with, or recovered from COVID-19 were included in the dataset. The repertoires were released in a freely available public database intended as a resource for research on the immune response to SARS-CoV-2. Samples came from the ongoing ImmuneRACE study (first 160 participants) plus 1,254 subjects from 6 global collaborators. Sample metadata almost always included a de-identified subject ID, COVID-19 status, age in years and sex. Where available, HLA class I and class II types were taken from metadata supplied by the sample provider and were not determined by assay-based typing. Results the study describes overall, beyond this receptor: Clinical and demographic metadata were provided uncurated, with the amount varying by source and participant.

There are a few counts of this clone. What antigen it recognizes has not been identified. No much larger clone is present one base from it, and per-base qualities are unavailable. From the germline V gene, CDR1 is MDHEN and CDR2 is SYDVKM. V is cut back by 2 bases and J by 9 bases, with 9 bases in the junction unmatched. The CDR3 goes from the cysteine to the phenylalanine over 15 residues. Of the read, only the CDR3 DNA is kept; its 45 bases are in frame from base 1. Collaborating institutions collected whole blood in K2EDTA tubes following their own protocols. For TCRbeta analysis, collaborator samples were shipped as frozen whole blood, as isolated PBMCs, or as DNA extracted from either sample type. TCRbeta CDR3 regions were amplified from genomic DNA using the immunoSEQ Assay, a bias-controlled multiplex PCR. The original methods were these. The number of nucleated cells in each sample was estimated from the amplification of reference gene primers within the assay. To quantify the absolute abundance of each unique TCRbeta CDR3 rearrangement, sequence reads were collapsed and filtered. For each sample, productive Simpson clonality was calculated as the square root of Simpson's diversity index over productive rearrangements. This immuneACCESS table, as held by TCRdb, lists in-frame sequences with V and J called but not all clones. Of the missing ones, under half trace to an unresolved V gene in checked studies; the others have no known cause. V and J calls plus clone size are reproduced from that table; the DNA served to infer D and trimming. Counted in this sample were roughly 180,000 clones; around 85% of them appeared once. Approximately 8% of the sample is taken by the ten largest.

Sequencing was done on a sample of peripheral blood. The receptor was isolated from a woman between 55 and 75 years old with acute or convalescent COVID-19. The rearranged segments are TRBV28 and TRBJ2-1; the junction holds 8 bases that match TRBD2. The DNA sequence reads TGTGCCAGCAGTTTAAATCGCGGGAGGAGTGGTGAGCAGTTCTTC. It is translated as CASSLNRGRSGEQFF.